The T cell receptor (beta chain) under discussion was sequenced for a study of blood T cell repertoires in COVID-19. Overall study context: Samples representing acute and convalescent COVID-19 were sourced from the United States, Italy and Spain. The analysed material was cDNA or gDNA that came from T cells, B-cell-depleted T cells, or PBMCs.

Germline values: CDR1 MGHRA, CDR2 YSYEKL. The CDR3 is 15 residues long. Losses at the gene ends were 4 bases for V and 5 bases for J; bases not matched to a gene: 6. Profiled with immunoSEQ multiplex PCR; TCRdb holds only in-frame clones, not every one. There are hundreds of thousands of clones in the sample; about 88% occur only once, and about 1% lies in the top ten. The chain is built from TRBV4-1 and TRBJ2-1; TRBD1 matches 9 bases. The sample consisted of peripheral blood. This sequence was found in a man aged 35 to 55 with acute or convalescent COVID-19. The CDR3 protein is CASSLMGQGNNEQFF. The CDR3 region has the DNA TGCGCCAGCAGCCTAATGGGACAGGGAAACAATGAGCAGTTCTTC.